The rows below give T cell receptor beta chains drawn from one sample of a study of tumor and adjacent non-tumor tissue in lung cancer. One entry per CDR3 protein, called by TCRdb with MiXCR from the multiplex PCR reads. This sample has 55,000 to 70,000 distinct CDR3 sequences; about 60% occur once, and the top ten carry about 19%. Sequenced: lung tumor tissue. The receptors originated from a man aged 50 to 59 with non-small cell lung cancer. Both conserved end residues are part of each CDR3. The D gene is left open where the match is weak. The size entry is marked missing in some rows and otherwise reads once, few, many or a size class.

clone_size	d_call	v_call	j_call	cdr3_nt	cdr3_aa
many	TRBD1	TRBV28	TRBJ2-7	TGTGCCAGCAGTTTCTCACAGGGGAACTACGAGCAGTACTTC	CASSFSQGNYEQYF
medium-sized	TRBD1	TRBV12-3/TRBV12-4	TRBJ1-6	TGTGCCAGCAGTACCGGGACAGGGGTTTCACCCCTCCACTTT	CASSTGTGVSPLHF
medium-sized	TRBD2	TRBV4-1	TRBJ2-1	TGCGCCAGCAGCGTAACGGGGACTAGCGAGTACAATGAGCAGTTCTTC	CASSVTGTSEYNEQFF
.	.	TRBV5-4	TRBJ2-3	TGTGCCAGCAGTCCAGAACCAACAACCACAGATACGCAGTATTTT	CASSPEPTTTDTQYF
.	.	TRBV11-2	TRBJ2-3	TGCGCAAGCAGCTTAGTAGGGGGAAAGTCAGATACGCAGTATTTT	CASSLVGGKSDTQYF
few	.	TRBV28	TRBJ2-3	TGTGCCAGCGTAGGGGGAACAGATACGCAGTATTTT	CASVGGTDTQYF
.	.	TRBV11-2	TRBJ2-1	TGTGCCAGCAGCCGGGGACTGGCGGACAATGAGCAGTTCTTC	CASSRGLADNEQFF
.	.	TRBV5-4	TRBJ2-5	TGCGCCAGCAGCAAGACTAACGGGAGAAAAGAGACCCAGTACTTC	CASSKTNGRKETQYF
.	.	TRBV6-2/TRBV6-3	TRBJ2-3	TGTGCCAGCAGGAAGGTACTAAGCACGGATACACAGTATTTT	CASRKVLSTDTQYF
.	.	TRBV12-3/TRBV12-4	TRBJ2-7	TGTGCCATCATCCTATGGGAACGGGGGCCTGACGAGCAGTACTTC	CAIILWERGPDEQYF
.	.	TRBV11-2	TRBJ2-5	TGTGCCAGTACCCTAAGGGAAAGGAAGACCCAATACTTC	CASTLRERKTQYF
many	TRBD1	TRBV4-2	TRBJ2-3	TGTGCCAGCAGCCAAGATCGGGCAGGGGGAAGCACAGATACGCAGTATTTT	CASSQDRAGGSTDTQYF
few	TRBD2	TRBV11-2	TRBJ2-3	TGTGCCAGCAGCTTAACACTAGCGGGCTCCCCCTCCCCCACAGGTACGCAGTATTTT	CASSLTLAGSPSPTGTQYF
many	TRBD1	TRBV27	TRBJ2-7	TGTGCCAGCAGTTTACGACGACAGGGGAACGAGCAGTACTTC	CASSLRRQGNEQYF
many	.	TRBV6-6	TRBJ1-1	TGTGCCAGCAGTTACTCGTCGGGGGGCGGTGGCACTGAAGCTTTCTTT	CASSYSSGGGGTEAFF
.	.	TRBV11-3	TRBJ2-3	TGTGTCAGCATCTCAGAAGGGCGGAACACAGATACGCAGTATTTT	CVSISEGRNTDTQYF
few	TRBD2	TRBV19	TRBJ2-1	TGTGCCAGTAGTATCCCCGGACTAGCGCGGGACAATGAGCAGTTCTTC	CASSIPGLARDNEQFF
many	.	TRBV6-1	TRBJ2-6	TGTGCCAGCAGACGAAGGAGCTCTGGGGCCAACGTCCTGACTTTC	CASRRRSSGANVLTF
.	TRBD1	TRBV12-3/TRBV12-4	TRBJ1-2	TGTGTCAGCAGTAAAGGCTCAAGGGGGCAGAACTATGACTACACCTTC	CVSSKGSRGQNYDYTF
many	.	TRBV6-6	TRBJ1-4	TGTGCCAGCTTACGTGATGAAAAACTGTTTTTT	CASLRDEKLFF
.	TRBD1	TRBV5-1	TRBJ2-7	TGCGCCAGCAGCTTGGGACATCGGGACAGGATCTCCGAGCAGTACTTT	CASSLGHRDRISEQYF
.	TRBD2	TRBV29-1	TRBJ2-3	TGCAGCATTGAAGGTCAGGGAGGGGACACGCAGTATTTT	CSIEGQGGDTQYF
many	.	TRBV6-1	TRBJ1-2	TGTGCCAGCAGTGAGGGGGCAGGGGATGGCTACACCTTC	CASSEGAGDGYTF
.	TRBD1	TRBV28	TRBJ2-3	TGTGCCAGCACTTCGCCCTTGACAGGGGGCTACACAGATACGCAGTATTTT	CASTSPLTGGYTDTQYF
.	.	TRBV28	TRBJ2-7	TGTGCCATCACTAACAGGGGGGTAGCGGGAAAAGGGCAGTACTTC	CAITNRGVAGKGQYF
.	TRBD2	TRBV28	TRBJ2-4	TGTGCCAGCAGTTCGAGGGCTAGCGGGTTAGCCAAAAACATTCAGTACTTC	CASSSRASGLAKNIQYF
many	.	TRBV6-2/TRBV6-3	TRBJ1-2	TGTGCCAGCAGTTACCGCTCCAGCTTTAACTATGGCTACACCTTC	CASSYRSSFNYGYTF
.	.	TRBV6-5	TRBJ2-7	TGTGCCAGCAGTTACACCTACCTCCCTGGGGGCGGCTACGAGCAGTACTTC	CASSYTYLPGGGYEQYF
.	.	TRBV28	TRBJ2-7	TGTGCCAGCACCCCTTACGAGCAGTGCTTT	CASTPYEQCF
once	TRBD2	TRBV11-3	TRBJ2-3	TGTGCCAGCAGCCCAGGGACTAGAGGATTTGCAGATACGCACTATTTT	CASSPGTRGFADTHYF
.	TRBD2	TRBV11-2	TRBJ2-5	TGCGTCAGCGGGGAGAATCAAGAGACCCAGTACTTC	CVSGENQETQYF
.	TRBD2	TRBV11-3	TRBJ2-3	TGTGCCAGCTGCCAGGGGACTAGCGGGTTTGCAGATACGCAGTATTTT	CASCQGTSGFADTQYF
.	.	TRBV10-3	TRBJ2-7	TGTGCCATCAGTGAGAGTGGGAGTCTAGGGCAGTACTTC	CAISESGSLGQYF
.	.	TRBV15	TRBJ2-3	TGTGCCACCAGCCCAGGGGACCTCGATACGCAGTATTTT	CATSPGDLDTQYF
many	.	TRBV4-2	TRBJ1-3	TGTGCCAGCAGCCAAGATGGAAACACCATATATTTT	CASSQDGNTIYF
few	.	TRBV30	TRBJ1-3	TGTGCCTGCCCCCTGGGATTCTCTGGAAACACCATATATTTT	CACPLGFSGNTIYF
many	.	TRBV6-1	TRBJ2-1	TGTGCCAGCAGTGCACAGGTCGAGCAGTTCTTC	CASSAQVEQFF
.	.	TRBV6-1	TRBJ1-4	TGTGCCAGCAGTTGGGTCACAGCCTTAAGCGAAAAACTGTTTTTT	CASSWVTALSEKLFF
once	.	TRBV9	TRBJ2-3	TGTGCCAGCAGCGCAGTAGCGGATCCCACAGATACGCAGTATTTT	CASSAVADPTDTQYF
many	.	TRBV10-2	TRBJ1-1	TGCGCCTCCACTGCGAACGCGGCGACACTTGAAGCTTTCTTT	CASTANAATLEAFF
few	.	TRBV20-1	TRBJ1-5	TGCAGTGCTAGAGAGGCAGGATCGGGCAATCAGCCCCAGCATTTT	CSAREAGSGNQPQHF
few	.	TRBV12-5	TRBJ2-5	TGTGCTAGTGGTCGTCGTGGGGAGACCCAGTACTTC	CASGRRGETQYF